These T cell receptor beta chains were read from a single sample in a study of T cell changes during pregnancy in multiple sclerosis. Sequencing used immunoSEQ multiplex PCR; TCRdb keeps in-frame clones, though not all of them. The sample records about 110,000 clones, about nine tenths being singletons. Here the sequenced sample was peripheral blood, taken after pregnancy. The receptors shown here come from a female donor with multiple sclerosis, enrolled in a pregnancy study. CDR3s include the opening cysteine and the closing phenylalanine or tryptophan. A D gene is named only where the DNA matches it firmly. Size values are once, few and many counts, or a class for expanded clones, and some rows have none.

abundance	d_gene	v_gene	j_gene	CDR3aa	CDR3nt
once	-	TRBV2	TRBJ2-5	CASNLLLRARSGAQYF	TGTGCCAGCAACCTTTTATTGAGGGCAAGAAGTGGGGCCCAGTACTTC
-	TRBD2	TRBV7-2	TRBJ2-1	CASSQGLAVYNEQFF	TGTGCCAGCAGCCAGGGACTAGCGGTCTACAATGAGCAGTTCTTC
-	-	TRBV5-1	TRBJ1-2	CASSLEAENYGYTF	TGCGCCAGCAGCTTGGAAGCGGAAAACTATGGCTACACCTTC
-	TRBD1	TRBV7-3	TRBJ2-1	CASSWIGRDRDNEQFF	TGTGCCAGCAGTTGGATAGGTCGGGACAGAGACAATGAGCAGTTCTTC
-	-	TRBV27	TRBJ1-5	CASSLRGGQPQHF	TGTGCCAGCAGTCTTAGGGGTGGGCAGCCCCAGCATTTT
few	-	TRBV6-5	TRBJ1-1	CASSYYMGSTEAFF	TGTGCCAGCAGTTACTACATGGGGAGCACTGAAGCTTTCTTT
few	-	TRBV5-1	TRBJ1-1	CASSLSGHMNTEAFF	TGCGCCAGCAGCTTGAGTGGTCACATGAACACTGAAGCTTTCTTT
-	TRBD1	TRBV10-2	TRBJ2-7	CASRGQGLYEQYF	TGCGCCAGCAGGGGACAGGGGCTCTACGAGCAGTACTTC
-	TRBD1	TRBV14	TRBJ1-1	CASSQVDRGNTEAFF	TGTGCCAGCAGCCAAGTCGACAGGGGAAACACTGAAGCTTTCTTT
-	-	TRBV2	TRBJ2-2	CASRTGNTGELFF	TGTGCCAGCAGGACAGGGAACACCGGGGAGCTGTTTTTT
-	TRBD2	TRBV7-2	TRBJ2-3	CASSRSAGGRADTQYF	TGTGCCAGCAGCCGTTCGGCGGGAGGGCGGGCAGATACGCAGTATTTT
-	-	TRBV15	TRBJ1-2	CATSRVQQGLGGYTF	TGTGCCACCAGCAGGGTTCAACAGGGTTTGGGGGGCTACACCTTC
-	-	TRBV27	TRBJ1-2	CASSNRVDGYTF	TGTGCCAGCAGTAACAGGGTGGACGGCTACACCTTC
-	-	TRBV9	TRBJ2-1	CASSPPGHLYNEQFF	TGTGCCAGCAGCCCCCCGGGACACCTTTACAATGAGCAGTTCTTC
-	-	TRBV5-1	TRBJ1-2	CASSPRLSNPPDGYTF	TGCGCCAGCAGCCCCAGGTTGAGTAATCCCCCCGACGGCTACACCTTC
few	-	TRBV28	TRBJ1-3	CASSFWGQGAGNTIYF	TGTGCCAGCAGTTTTTGGGGGCAGGGAGCTGGAAACACCATATATTTT
-	-	TRBV10-1	TRBJ2-1	CASSRGPGEEQFF	TGCGCCAGCAGCAGGGGCCCCGGGGAGGAGCAGTTCTTC
-	TRBD2	TRBV18	TRBJ2-5	CASSPLPGLAGFQETQYF	TGTGCCAGCTCACCACTGCCGGGACTAGCGGGTTTCCAAGAGACCCAGTACTTC
-	TRBD1	TRBV18	TRBJ1-2	CASSPTGNYGYTF	TGTGCCAGCTCACCGACAGGGAACTATGGCTACACCTTC
-	-	TRBV9	TRBJ2-3	CASSPGAASTDTQYF	TGTGCCAGCAGCCCAGGGGCAGCTAGCACAGATACGCAGTATTTT
-	TRBD1	TRBV29-1	TRBJ1-3	CSCWGQLDSGNTIYF	TGCAGCTGCTGGGGACAGCTGGATTCTGGAAACACCATATATTTT
-	TRBD1	TRBV5-4	TRBJ1-2	CASSSQQGADYGYTF	TGTGCCAGCAGCTCACAACAGGGGGCGGACTATGGCTACACCTTC
-	-	TRBV18	TRBJ1-2	CASSPAQHGYTF	TGTGCCAGCTCACCTGCACAGCATGGCTACACCTTC
once	-	TRBV28	TRBJ1-2	CASSSYRAGGYGYTF	TGTGCCAGCAGTTCCTACAGGGCGGGAGGGTATGGCTACACCTTC
once	TRBD2	TRBV18	TRBJ2-3	CASSPGLAVRDTQYF	TGTGCCAGCTCACCGGGACTAGCGGTCCGAGATACGCAGTATTTT
-	-	TRBV5-1	TRBJ1-1	CASSWTANTEAFF	TGCGCCAGCAGCTGGACAGCGAACACTGAAGCTTTCTTT
-	-	TRBV27	TRBJ2-2	CASSSVPRSGELFF	TGTGCCAGCAGTTCTGTACCGAGGTCCGGGGAGCTGTTTTTT
-	TRBD2	TRBV4-2	TRBJ2-4	CASSQDSGDSGGNIQYF	TGTGCCAGCAGCCAAGATAGCGGGGACTCGGGGGGGAACATTCAGTACTTC
once	TRBD1	TRBV27	TRBJ1-1	CASSVANHRGREAFF	TGTGCCAGCAGTGTAGCGAATCACAGGGGGCGGGAAGCTTTCTTT
few	TRBD2	TRBV19	TRBJ2-1	CASSQRGGSGEQFF	TGTGCCAGTAGTCAGCGGGGGGGGAGTGGTGAGCAGTTCTTC
-	TRBD1	TRBV5-8	TRBJ2-7	CASSPGGSYEQYF	TGTGCCAGCAGTCCAGGGGGCTCCTACGAGCAGTACTTC
-	TRBD1	TRBV6-1	TRBJ1-4	CASSDTGGSDEKLFF	TGTGCCAGCAGTGACACAGGGGGATCGGATGAAAAACTGTTTTTT
-	-	TRBV30	TRBJ1-5	CAWSGPRGNNQPQHF	TGTGCCTGGAGCGGACCCAGGGGTAACAATCAGCCCCAGCATTTT
-	TRBD2	TRBV5-6	TRBJ2-7	CASSFSGGTYEQYF	TGTGCCAGCAGCTTTAGCGGGGGGACCTACGAGCAGTACTTC
-	-	TRBV2	TRBJ2-5	CASTQGREETQYF	TGTGCCAGCACCCAGGGGAGAGAAGAGACCCAGTACTTC
-	-	TRBV12-5	TRBJ2-1	CASGLGRGDEQFF	TGTGCTAGTGGTCTGGGAAGGGGCGATGAGCAGTTCTTC
-	TRBD2	TRBV5-1	TRBJ2-1	CATQREGGYNEQFF	TGCGCCACACAGCGGGAGGGAGGGTACAATGAGCAGTTCTTC
-	-	TRBV29-1	TRBJ2-3	CSGVADTDTQYF	TGCAGCGGGGTGGCGGATACAGATACGCAGTATTTT
-	TRBD2	TRBV10-3	TRBJ2-3	CAISESGAGGRDTQYF	TGTGCCATCAGTGAGTCGGGAGCGGGAGGGCGCGATACGCAGTATTTT
-	TRBD1	TRBV30	TRBJ2-7	CAWTLPGQRYYSYEQYF	TGTGCCTGGACGTTACCGGGACAGCGATATTATTCCTACGAGCAGTACTTC
-	-	TRBV19	TRBJ2-2	CASSLSANTGELFF	TGTGCCAGTAGTTTGAGTGCGAACACCGGGGAGCTGTTTTTT
-	-	TRBV27	TRBJ2-2	CASSLSRSGELFF	TGTGCCAGCAGTTTATCACGGTCCGGGGAGCTGTTTTTT
-	-	TRBV30	TRBJ2-2	CAWMVTPSSGELFF	TGTGCCTGGATGGTGACACCAAGCTCCGGGGAGCTGTTTTTT